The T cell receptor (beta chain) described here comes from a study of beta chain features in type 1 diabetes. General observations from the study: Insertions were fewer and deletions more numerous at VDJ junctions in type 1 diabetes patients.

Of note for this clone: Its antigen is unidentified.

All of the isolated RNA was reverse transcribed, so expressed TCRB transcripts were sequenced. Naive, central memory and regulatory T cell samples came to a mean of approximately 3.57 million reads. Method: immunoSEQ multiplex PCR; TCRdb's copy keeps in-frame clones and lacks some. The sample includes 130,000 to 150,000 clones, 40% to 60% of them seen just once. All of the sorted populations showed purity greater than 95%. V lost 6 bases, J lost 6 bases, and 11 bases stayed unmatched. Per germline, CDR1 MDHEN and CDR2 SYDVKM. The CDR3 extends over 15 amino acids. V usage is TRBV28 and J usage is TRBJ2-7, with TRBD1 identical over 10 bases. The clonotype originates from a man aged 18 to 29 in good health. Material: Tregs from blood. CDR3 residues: CASSWRGTGAREQYF. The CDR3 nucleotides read TGTGCCAGCAGCTGGCGCGGGACAGGGGCGCGCGAGCAGTACTTC.